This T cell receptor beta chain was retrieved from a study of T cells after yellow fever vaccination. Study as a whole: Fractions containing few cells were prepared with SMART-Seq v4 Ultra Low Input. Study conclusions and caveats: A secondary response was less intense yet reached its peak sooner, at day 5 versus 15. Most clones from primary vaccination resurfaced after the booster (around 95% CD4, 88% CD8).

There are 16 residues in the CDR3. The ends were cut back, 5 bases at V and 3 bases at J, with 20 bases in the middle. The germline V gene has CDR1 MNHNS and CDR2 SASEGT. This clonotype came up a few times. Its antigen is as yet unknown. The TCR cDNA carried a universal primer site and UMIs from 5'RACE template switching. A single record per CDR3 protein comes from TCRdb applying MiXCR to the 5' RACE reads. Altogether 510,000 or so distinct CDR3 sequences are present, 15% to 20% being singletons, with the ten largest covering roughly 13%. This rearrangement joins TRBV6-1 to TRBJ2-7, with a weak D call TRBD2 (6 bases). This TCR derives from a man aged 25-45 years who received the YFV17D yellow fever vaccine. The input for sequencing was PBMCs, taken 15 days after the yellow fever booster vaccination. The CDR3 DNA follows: TGTGCCAGCAGTCCCTCATGGGAGGCTCTGGGCTACGAGCAGTACTTC. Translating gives CASSPSWEALGYEQYF.